The entry that follows covers one T cell receptor beta chain sequence. The participants were between about 18 and 89 years old and came from some 23 US areas. The sample belongs to a study of blood T cell repertoires in COVID-19. The protocol was immunoSEQ multiplex PCR, while the TCRdb copy is restricted to in-frame clones and leaves out a portion. The sample carries over 250,000 clones, roughly 90% recorded once. The sample consisted of PBMCs or T cells enriched from blood (not recorded which). This TCR derives from a man aged 60 to 69 who had recovered from COVID-19.

The CDR3 region is CASSMRDIQYF. The CDR3 coding sequence is TGTGCCAGTAGTATGAGGGACATTCAGTACTTC. The J gene is TRBJ2-4, the V gene TRBV19, with D possibly being TRBD2 (5 bases). The germline V gene encodes CDR1 LNHDA and CDR2 SQIVND (reference sequence). The CDR3 runs to 11 residues. The ends were cut back, 3 bases at V and 8 bases at J, with 5 bases in the middle.